This TCR beta chain was identified in a study of vaccination and CD4 T cells after COVID-19. Overall study context: Diagnosis preceded the drawing of post-COVID samples by a median about 100 days (range 35 to 161). Cultures designated as controls were supplied with a CEFX pool, an HIV-1 Nef pool, or no peptide.

As regards this clonotype: What it binds is unknown.

Sequenced with the Oncomine TCR Beta short-read assay was DNA taken from cultured CD4+ T cells. Genomic DNA was isolated from CD4+ T cells that had been cultured. TCRdb redid the calling of the PCR reads with MiXCR, one entry per CDR3 protein. The top ten hold 30% to 45% of the sample, which has about 11,000 distinct CDR3 sequences, roughly 40% seen once. Indicated treatment: approximately nine-day PBMC culture with coronavirus spike peptide pools or control peptides (ViraFEST assay). The germline V gene has CDR1 DFQATT and CDR2 SNEGSKA (reference sequence). This CDR3 region has 16 residues. With V trimmed by 5 bases and J by 1 base, 10 bases remained unmatched.

Sequencing was carried out using CD4+ T cells from blood, cultured in vitro. This TCR derives from a human donor who had recovered from COVID-19. The V and J genes are TRBV20-1 and TRBJ2-3; the match to TRBD2 covers 9 bases. The CDR3 region has the DNA TGCAGTGCTTCTAGCGGGAAGGGAGTGCGCACAGATACGCAGTATTTT. Encoded protein: CSASSGKGVRTDTQYF.